This T cell receptor (beta chain) was documented in a study of T cell responses to AZD1222 COVID-19 vaccine. The study's findings and limits: Nearly half of spike-specific TCRs reportedly target variant regions that are unmutated in the B.1.351 and B.1.1.7 variants. Seropositive at baseline were only a handful of AZD1222 recipients. Clonal diversity was possibly underestimated, and the donors were mostly white British, with more females.

CDR3 length: 16 residues. Deletions cut 3 bases from V and 0 bases from J, with 18 bases between. The V gene's germline CDR1 is DFQATT and CDR2 SNEGSKA (reference sequence). Turning to this clone: The antigen remains undetermined.

Only in-frame clones appear in the TCRdb table, and some are missing; sequencing was by immunoSEQ multiplex PCR. The table has more than 60,000 clones, roughly 85% seen once; the top ten hold 1.3%. Second-dose recipients at about 4 or about 12 weeks were treated as one pooled group. This TCR came from an adult who received the AZD1222 COVID-19 vaccine. The sequencing used peripheral blood, collected 28 days after the second AZD1222 dose. The rearrangement joins TRBV20-1 to TRBJ2-7; D remains ambiguous. CDR3 region: CSASDDQGIFSYEQYF. CDR3 in DNA: TGCAGTGCTAGTGATGACCAAGGAATATTCTCCTACGAGCAGTACTTC.